The 9 T cell receptor beta chains listed next were all sequenced from one sample in a study of shared clonotypes between healthy human individuals. This table comes from immunoSEQ multiplex PCR, and its TCRdb copy is limited to in-frame clones, with some not included. The sample carries some 500,000 clones, 95% to 97% recorded once. Sequencing input: naive CD4+ T cells sorted from blood. The subset here: CD45RA+ positively selected. All receptors derive from a woman aged 25-40 years in good health.

The chain carries TRBV7-8 and TRBJ1-3; 7 bases map to TRBD1. This CDR3 has 16 residues. The germline CDR1 and CDR2 sequences are SGHVS and FQNEAQ. V was clipped by 0 bases and J by 0 bases; unmatched bases: 2. This chain's CDR3 is CASSLATGLSGNTIYF. In DNA, the CDR3 is TGTGCCAGCAGCTTAGCGACAGGGCTCTCTGGAAACACCATATATTTT.

Here the CDR3 DNA reads TGTGCCAGCAGCTTAAGAGTTCGAGGGACAGGACCGATGAACTATGGCTACACCTTC. Its protein product is CASSLRVRGTGPMNYGYTF. The V call is TRBV7-9, the J call TRBJ1-2, with TRBD1 matching over 8 bases. Germline CDR1 and CDR2: SEHNR and FQNEAQ (reference sequence). The CDR3 covers 19 residues. V lost 2 bases, J lost 2 bases, and 16 bases stayed unmatched.

The chain links TRBV19 to TRBJ1-1; D unresolved. Trimming left V 5 bases short and J 0 bases short, with 7 bases between. Per the germline V gene, CDR1 is LNHDA and CDR2 is SQIVND (reference sequence). CDR3 length equals 13 residues. The CDR3 DNA is TGTGCCAGTAGTGGGTCACTGAACACTGAAGCTTTCTTT. Translated: CASSGSLNTEAFF.

This sequence joins TRBV15 and TRBJ2-7, with TRBD2 matching 11 bases. J gave up 0 bases and V 0 bases, and 7 bases lay outside the gene matches. In germline, CDR1 is LNHNV, CDR2 YYDKDF (reference sequence). This CDR3 has 18 residues. CDR3: CATSRDGGTSGLSYEQYF. The CDR3 DNA follows: TGTGCCACCAGCAGAGATGGGGGGACTAGCGGCCTCTCCTACGAGCAGTACTTC.

The chain couples TRBV28 to TRBJ2-1; no definite D call. The CDR3 runs 14 residues. Germline-derived CDR1 and CDR2 are MDHEN and SYDVKM. Trimming removed 4 bases from V and 8 bases from J, with 15 bases in between. The CDR3 DNA follows: TGTGCCAGCAGTTCCCCCCCAAGTTATCATGAGCAGTTCTTC. It codes for CASSSPPSYHEQFF.

V is TRBV7-3 and J is TRBJ1-1; the D is unclear. The CDR3 contains 13 residues. Trimming cost V 4 bases and J 1 base, with 7 bases left between them. From germline, CDR1 is SGHTA and CDR2 FQGTGA. The CDR3 is CASSYAENTEAFF. CDR3 bases: TGTGCCAGCAGCTACGCGGAGAACACTGAAGCTTTCTTT.

A single count supports this clone. V usage is TRBV7-3 and J usage is TRBJ1-1; no clear D gene. V was pared by 1 base and J by 4 bases, with 16 bases between. Germline lookup yields CDR1 SGHTA and CDR2 FQGTGA. This CDR3 region has 16 residues. CDR3 nucleotide sequence: TGTGCCAGCAGCTTAAGGGGAATCGCGACCAGCACTGAAGCTTTCTTT. Translating gives CASSLRGIATSTEAFF.

For this clone: The identical CDR3 is also encoded by other nucleotide sequences in the sample. This chain uses TRBV5-1 with TRBJ2-7; possible D gene TRBD1, 5 bases. This CDR3 contains 12 residues. Looked up from germline, CDR1 is SGHRS and CDR2 is YFSETQ. The V end lost 4 bases, the J end lost 3 bases, and 8 bases lay between the germline ends. The CDR3 reads CASSGTGYEQYF. Here the CDR3 DNA reads TGCGCCAGCAGCGGAACAGGCTACGAGCAGTACTTC.

As regards this clone: Other DNA sequences of this sample code for an identical CDR3. The chain combines TRBV28 with TRBJ1-1; D unresolved. V lost 2 bases to trimming and J lost 1 base, with 5 bases between them. CDR3 length: 13 amino acids. The germline gives CDR1 MDHEN, CDR2 SYDVKM. The CDR3 nucleotides are TGTGCCAGCAGTTTAGAGGGGAACACTGAAGCTTTCTTT. It codes for CASSLEGNTEAFF.